In its sample, the clone carrying this TCR beta chain was seen many times. Its antigen is undetermined. These data are taken from a study of spatial heterogeneity in lung cancer. Study at large: The mean occurrence of each unique TCR and UMI combination in raw reads exceeded eight. Broader study findings: Blood carried ubiquitous expanded tumor TCRs more at resection than follow-up.

As to time point: sample taken at primary tumor resection. The authors sequenced whole RNA from tumor, nontumor lung or frozen PBMC without sorting. Donation came from some 72 patients with untreated early-stage non-small cell lung cancer. The CDR3 totals 12 residues. Germline values: CDR1 DFQATT, CDR2 SNEGSKA (reference sequence). V shed 6 bases and J shed 3 bases, with 11 bases lying between them. MiXCR, applied by TCRdb to the 5' RACE reads, yields one record per CDR3 protein. Of more than 10,000 distinct CDR3 sequences in the sample, roughly 5.1% were seen once. The sequence derives from a male donor with early-stage non-small cell lung cancer. The input for sequencing was PBMCs, taken at surgery. The V and J genes are TRBV20-1 and TRBJ2-5; D ambiguous. The CDR3: CSALKIEETQYF. CDR3 DNA: TGCAGTGCCCTGAAAATCGAAGAGACCCAGTACTTC.